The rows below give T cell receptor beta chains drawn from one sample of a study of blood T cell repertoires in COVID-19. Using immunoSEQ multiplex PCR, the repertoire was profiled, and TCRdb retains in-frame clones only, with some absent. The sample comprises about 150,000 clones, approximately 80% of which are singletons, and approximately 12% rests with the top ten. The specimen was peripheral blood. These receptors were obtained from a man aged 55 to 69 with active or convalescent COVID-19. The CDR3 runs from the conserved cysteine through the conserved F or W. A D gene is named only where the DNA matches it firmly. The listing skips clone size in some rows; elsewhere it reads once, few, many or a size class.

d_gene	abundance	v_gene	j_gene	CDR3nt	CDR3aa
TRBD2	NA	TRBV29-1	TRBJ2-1	TGCAGGGTTACGATTAGCGGGAGCACCGACAATGAGCAGTTCTTC	CRVTISGSTDNEQFF
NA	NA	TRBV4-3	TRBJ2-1	TGCGCCAGCAGCCAAGATATCATTAGAGGCAATGAGCAGTTCTTC	CASSQDIIRGNEQFF
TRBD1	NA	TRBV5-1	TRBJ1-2	TGCGCCAGCAGCTTGGATGGACAGGGGGCCAGCGGCTACACCTTC	CASSLDGQGASGYTF
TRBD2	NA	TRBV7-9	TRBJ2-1	TGTGCCAGCAGCCTACTAGCGGGAGTGGGAAATGAGCAGTTCTTC	CASSLLAGVGNEQFF
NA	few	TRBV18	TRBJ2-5	TGTGCCAGCTCACCACCAGGAGGATTCATCCAAGAGACCCAGTACTTC	CASSPPGGFIQETQYF
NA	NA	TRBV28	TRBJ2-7	TGTGCCAGCAGTGGAGATTCCTCCTACGAGCAGTACTTC	CASSGDSSYEQYF
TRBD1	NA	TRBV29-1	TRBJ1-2	TGCAGCGTTGAATGGGGACAGCCTAACTATGGCTACACCTTC	CSVEWGQPNYGYTF
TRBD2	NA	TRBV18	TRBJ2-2	TGTGCCAGCTCACCACTTCGCCTAGCGGCTGCTGGAACCGGGGAGCTGTTTTTT	CASSPLRLAAAGTGELFF
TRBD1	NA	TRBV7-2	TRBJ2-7	TGTGCCAGCAGCTTACGAAGGGGGCGCTACGAGCAGTACTTC	CASSLRRGRYEQYF
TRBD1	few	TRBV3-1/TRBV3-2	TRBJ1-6	TGTGCCAGCAGCCATACAGGGACAGGGACCTATAATTCACCCCTCCACTTT	CASSHTGTGTYNSPLHF
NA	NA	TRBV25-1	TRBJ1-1	TGTGCCAGCAGTGAACTAATGAACACTGAAGCTTTCTTT	CASSELMNTEAFF
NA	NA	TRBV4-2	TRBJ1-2	TGTGCCAGCAGCCAAGAGGTTGGAGAGTATGGCTATGGCTACACCTTC	CASSQEVGEYGYGYTF
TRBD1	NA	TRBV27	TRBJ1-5	TGTGCCAGCAGTAAGGGACAGGGGTTTGGTCCCCAGCATTTT	CASSKGQGFGPQHF
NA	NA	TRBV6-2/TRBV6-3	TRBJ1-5	TGTGCCAGCAGTCAAGGGGGAGCGAGCAATCAGCCCCAGCATTTT	CASSQGGASNQPQHF